These T cell receptor beta chains were read from a single sample in a study of breast tumors, draining lymph nodes, adjacent tissues. TCRdb redid the calling of the multiplex PCR reads with MiXCR, one entry per CDR3 protein. Altogether about 150,000 distinct CDR3 sequences are present, 20% to 25% being singletons, with the ten largest covering just over 2.5%. The sequenced sample consisted of axillary lymph node tissue. All receptors derive from a female donor with breast cancer. Some clones in this sample may be carry-over from other donors' samples. Each CDR3 is given with its conserved first and last residue.

v_call cdr3_aa
TRBV28 CASHPAGGGKETQYF
TRBV18 CASSPSGTSRLGDTQYF
TRBV5-6 CASSLGGVTEELSPYEQYF
TRBV18 CASSPEQGASPLHF
TRBV15 CATSRDPAGVGNEQFF
TRBV24-1 CATRTGGASYEQYF
TRBV7-9 CASTGQEPGYTF
TRBV7-8 CASSSLGVLAQYF
TRBV28 CASSPTAANTGELFF
TRBV20-1 CSARILAGVNEQFF
TRBV7-8 CASSLVGGERAYEQYF
TRBV9 CASSPSGTSGRGAYNEQFF
TRBV7-8 CASSSGTGDHEQYF
TRBV28 CASSWPGDDPPLHF
TRBV27 CASSLFGGTGSRNNSPLHF
TRBV19 CASGDYRGLSSGSCYNEQFF
TRBV7-2 CASSLLDRGRSPLHF
TRBV24-1 CATSDFTSGYHNEQFF
TRBV28 CASSSYRVMGTGELFF
TRBV24-1 CATSDPGLGGINEQFF
TRBV5-1 CASSFLDGNEQFF
TRBV6-6 CASSGGGTAHRRAKNIQYF
TRBV28 CASKDPTSGSPAWEFF
TRBV29-1 CSVELAGTTYEQYF
TRBV4-1 CASSQEGDGSYEQYF
TRBV6-5 CASSLTSQSSYNEQFF
TRBV28 CASSQRGGRRETQYF
TRBV7-9 CASSLGAPAGDTEAFF
TRBV30 CAWSGLSPQRGQPQHF